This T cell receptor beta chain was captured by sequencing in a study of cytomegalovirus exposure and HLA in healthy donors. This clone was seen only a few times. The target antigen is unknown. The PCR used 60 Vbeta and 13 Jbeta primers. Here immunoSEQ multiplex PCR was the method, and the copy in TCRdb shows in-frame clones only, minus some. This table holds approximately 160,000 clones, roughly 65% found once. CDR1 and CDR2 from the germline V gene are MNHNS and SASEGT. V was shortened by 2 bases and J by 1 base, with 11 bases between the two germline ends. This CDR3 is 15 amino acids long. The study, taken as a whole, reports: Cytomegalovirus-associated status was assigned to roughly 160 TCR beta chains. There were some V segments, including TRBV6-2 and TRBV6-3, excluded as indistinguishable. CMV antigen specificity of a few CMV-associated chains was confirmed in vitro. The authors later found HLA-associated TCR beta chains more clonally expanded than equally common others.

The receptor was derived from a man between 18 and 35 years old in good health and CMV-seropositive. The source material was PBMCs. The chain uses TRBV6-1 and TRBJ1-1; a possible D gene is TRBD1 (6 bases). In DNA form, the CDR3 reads TGTGCCAGCAGTGAAAGGGGGTCCGGGAACACTGAAGCTTTCTTT. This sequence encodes CASSERGSGNTEAFF.